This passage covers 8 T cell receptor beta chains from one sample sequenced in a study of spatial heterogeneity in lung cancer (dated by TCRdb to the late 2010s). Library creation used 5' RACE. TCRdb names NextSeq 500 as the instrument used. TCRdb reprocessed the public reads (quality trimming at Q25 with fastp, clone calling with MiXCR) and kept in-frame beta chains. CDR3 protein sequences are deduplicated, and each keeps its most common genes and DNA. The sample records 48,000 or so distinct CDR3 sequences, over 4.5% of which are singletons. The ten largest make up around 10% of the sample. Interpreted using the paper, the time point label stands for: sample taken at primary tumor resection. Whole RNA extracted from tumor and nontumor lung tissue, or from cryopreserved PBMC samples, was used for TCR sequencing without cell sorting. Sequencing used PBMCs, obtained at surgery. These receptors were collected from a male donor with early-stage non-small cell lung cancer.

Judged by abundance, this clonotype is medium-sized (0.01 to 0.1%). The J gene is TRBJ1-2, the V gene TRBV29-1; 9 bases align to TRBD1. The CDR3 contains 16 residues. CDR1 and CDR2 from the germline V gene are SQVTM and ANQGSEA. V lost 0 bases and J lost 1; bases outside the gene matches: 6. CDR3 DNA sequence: TGCAGCGTTGAAGATCAGGGGACAGGGATTAACTATGGCTACACCTTC. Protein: CSVEDQGTGINYGYTF.

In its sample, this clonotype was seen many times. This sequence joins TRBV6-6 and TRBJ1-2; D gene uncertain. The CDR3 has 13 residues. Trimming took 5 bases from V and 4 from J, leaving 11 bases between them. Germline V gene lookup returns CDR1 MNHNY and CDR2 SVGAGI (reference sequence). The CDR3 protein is CASSGARAYGYTF. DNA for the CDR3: TGTGCCAGCAGTGGAGCTAGGGCCTATGGCTACACCTTC.

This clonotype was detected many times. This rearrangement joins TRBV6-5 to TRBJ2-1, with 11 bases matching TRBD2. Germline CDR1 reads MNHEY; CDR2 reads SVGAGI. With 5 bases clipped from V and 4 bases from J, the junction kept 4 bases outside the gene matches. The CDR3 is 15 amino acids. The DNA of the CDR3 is TGTGCCAGCAGTGCCGGGACTAGCGGTTACAATGAGCAGTTCTTC. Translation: CASSAGTSGYNEQFF.

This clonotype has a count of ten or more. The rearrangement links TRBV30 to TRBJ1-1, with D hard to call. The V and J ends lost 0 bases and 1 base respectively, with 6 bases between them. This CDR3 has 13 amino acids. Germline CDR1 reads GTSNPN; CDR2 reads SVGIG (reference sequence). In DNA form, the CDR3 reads TGTGCCTGGAGTGTACAAGGGAACACTGAAGCTTTCTTT. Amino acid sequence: CAWSVQGNTEAFF.

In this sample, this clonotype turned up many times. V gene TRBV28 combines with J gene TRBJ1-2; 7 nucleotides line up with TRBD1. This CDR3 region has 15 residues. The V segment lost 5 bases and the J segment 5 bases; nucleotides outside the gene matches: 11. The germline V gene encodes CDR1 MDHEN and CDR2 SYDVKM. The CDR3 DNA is TGTGCCAGCAGTCTACCAGGGGGGGCCTTTTATGGCTACACCTTC. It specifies CASSLPGGAFYGYTF.

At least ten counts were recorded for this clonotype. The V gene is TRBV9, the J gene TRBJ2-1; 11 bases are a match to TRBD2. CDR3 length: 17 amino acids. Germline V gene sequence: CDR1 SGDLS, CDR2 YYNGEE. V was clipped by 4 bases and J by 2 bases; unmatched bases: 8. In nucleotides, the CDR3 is TGTGCCAGCAGCCCCCGACTAGCGGGAAGGACCTACAATGAGCAGTTCTTC. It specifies CASSPRLAGRTYNEQFF.

CDR3 loop: CASSLLAGVAYEQYF. CDR3 nucleotide sequence: TGTGCCAGCAGCCTATTAGCGGGAGTAGCCTACGAGCAGTACTTC. The J gene is TRBJ2-7, the V gene TRBV28, with TRBD2 matching over 9 bases. Losses at the gene ends were 6 bases for V and 2 bases for J; bases not matched to a gene: 8. Germline-derived CDR1 and CDR2 are MDHEN and SYDVKM. CDR3 size: 15 residues.

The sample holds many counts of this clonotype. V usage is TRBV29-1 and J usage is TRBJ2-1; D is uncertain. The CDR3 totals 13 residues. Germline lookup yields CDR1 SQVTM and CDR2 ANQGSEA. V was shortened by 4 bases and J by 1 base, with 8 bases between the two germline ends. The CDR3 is CSVGGESYNEQFF. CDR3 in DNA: TGCAGCGTTGGCGGAGAGTCCTACAATGAGCAGTTCTTC.